One and the same sample provided the 3 T cell receptor beta chains below, sequenced in a study of cytomegalovirus exposure and HLA in healthy donors. Amplification used 60 Vbeta primers and 13 Jbeta primers. The protocol was immunoSEQ multiplex PCR, while the TCRdb copy is restricted to in-frame clones and leaves out a portion. The sample records approximately 170,000 clones, about 77% being singletons. Sequencing was done on a sample of PBMCs. These receptors all come from a male donor in good health and CMV-seropositive.

The CDR3 DNA follows: TGTGCCAGCAGCACCGGACTTAGCACAGATACGCAGTATTTT. Residues: CASSTGLSTDTQYF. The chain uses TRBV7-9 and TRBJ2-3, with TRBD2 as a possible D gene (5 bases). Germline V gene data show CDR1 as SEHNR and CDR2 as FQNEAQ (reference sequence). The CDR3 spans 14 residues. V lost 5 bases, J lost 0 bases, and 9 bases lay in between.

On this clone itself: Other nucleotide sequences from this sample produce the same CDR3. The chain combines TRBV5-1 with TRBJ2-2, with a possible D match to TRBD1 (6 bases). CDR1 SGHRS and CDR2 YFSETQ come from the germline V gene. Between the trimmed V and J ends, which lost 5 bases and 6 bases, there was a span of 14 bases. The CDR3 contains 14 residues. The CDR3 nucleotides read TGCGCCAGCAGTTTAGATACAGGGTCCGGGGAGCTGTTTTTT. Translation gives CASSLDTGSGELFF.

The rearrangement links TRBV11-2 to TRBJ1-2; D may be TRBD1 (6 bases). V was trimmed by 6 bases and J by 8 bases, leaving 19 bases between them. Germline V gives CDR1 SGHAT, CDR2 FQNNGV. CDR3 length: 14 residues. CDR3 amino acids: CASRPGQGIGGYTF. The CDR3 coding sequence is TGTGCCAGCAGGCCGGGGCAGGGGATAGGAGGCTACACCTTC. Full variable domain (remainder filled in from reference TRBV11-2 and TRBJ1-2): EAGVAQSPRYKIIEKRQSVAFWCNPISGHATLYWYQQILGQGPKLLIQFQNNGVVDDSQLPKDRFSAERLKGVDSTLKIQPAKLEDSAVYLCASRPGQGIGGYTFGSGTRLTVV.